A single sample gave rise to the 21 T cell receptor beta chains below, sequenced in a study of beta chain features in type 1 diabetes. Study-wide points: Patients with Type 1 diabetes showed moderately but significantly shorter TCRB CDR3s in all four CD4+ subsets.

The authors reverse transcribed all of the isolated RNA, so sequencing captured expressed TCRB transcripts. Repertoires were generated with immunoSEQ multiplex PCR, while TCRdb's copy carries only in-frame clones and drops some. Of some 370,000 clones listed, 8.5% to 10% are singletons. For these TCRs, the target antigens are not known. The sequencing input was central memory CD4+ T cells from blood. All receptors come from a young man with type 1 diabetes.

About this clone: Sequence at one end of the junction differs from germline and may be a read error. The chain is built from TRBV7-7 and TRBJ2-3; D might be TRBD2 (6 bases). CDR3 length: 15 amino acids. CDR1 and CDR2 from the germline V gene are SSHAT and FNYEAQ (reference sequence). The CDR3 nucleotides read TGTGCTAGCAGCTATTTAGGAGGGGGCACAGATACGCAGTATTTT. Residues: CASSYLGGGTDTQYF.

The chain carries TRBV7-2 and TRBJ2-1; unclear D gene. The CDR3 sequence is 18 residues long. Germline values: CDR1 SGHTA, CDR2 FQGNSA. V lost 5 bases, J lost 1 base, and 21 bases lay in between. Here the CDR3 reads CASSRHRPGHGSYNEQFF. The CDR3 region has the DNA TGTGCCAGCAGCCGCCACCGCCCGGGTCACGGATCCTACAATGAGCAGTTCTTC. Combining the CDR3 with reference TRBV7-2 and TRBJ2-1 gives the whole variable domain GAGVSQSPSNKVTEKGKDVELRCDPISGHTALYWYRQSLGQGLEFLIYFQGNSAPDKSGLPSDRFSAERTGGSVSTLTIQRTQQEDSAVYLCASSRHRPGHGSYNEQFFGPGTRLTVL.

The rearrangement uses TRBV10-3 and TRBJ2-1; D not certain. Germline V gene data show CDR1 as ENHRY and CDR2 as SYGVKD. V lost 3 bases to trimming and J lost 8 bases, with 8 bases between them. This CDR3 is 12 amino acids long. CDR3 sequence (DNA): TGTGCCATCAGTGACCCTCCTCATGAGCAGTTCTTC. Protein sequence: CAISDPPHEQFF.

This clone showed up just a few times. V gene TRBV7-9 combines with J gene TRBJ2-3; 12 bases are a match to TRBD2. The CDR3 totals 16 residues. Trimming at V came to 7 bases and at J to 1 base, leaving 6 bases not matched to a gene. In germline, CDR1 is SEHNR, CDR2 FQNEAQ (reference sequence). The CDR3 sequence: CASTWTSGTGTDTQYF. The CDR3 DNA reads as TGTGCCAGCACCTGGACTAGCGGGACCGGCACAGATACGCAGTATTTT. The full variable domain, completed using reference TRBV7-9 and TRBJ2-3, is DTGVSQNPRHKITKRGQNVTFRCDPISEHNRLYWYRQTLGQGPEFLTYFQNEAQLEKSRLLSDRFSAERPKGSFSTLEIQRTEQGDSAMYLCASTWTSGTGTDTQYFGPGTRLTVL.

This clone was counted between two and nine times. The DNA for the CDR3 is TGTGCCAGCAGCTCAGGGAGTGGGCAGTTCTTC. This encodes CASSSGSGQFF. The chain recombines TRBV7-3 with TRBJ2-1; TRBD1 or TRBD2 may be the D gene (5 bases each). The germline gives CDR1 SGHTA, CDR2 FQGTGA. The CDR3 length is 11 residues. Between the trimmed V and J ends, which lost 4 bases and 12 bases, there was a span of 10 bases.

In this sample, this clone turned up many times. The gene calls are TRBV28 and TRBJ2-7, with a possible D match to TRBD1 (6 bases). V lost 4 bases, J lost 0 bases, and 16 bases lay in between. CDR1 and CDR2 (germline): MDHEN, SYDVKM. The length of the CDR3 is 16 residues. The CDR3 here is CASSSPGTPSSYEQYF. Here the CDR3 DNA reads TGTGCCAGCAGTTCCCCAGGGACACCGAGCTCCTACGAGCAGTACTTC.

This clone was counted only a few times. The V and J genes are TRBV7-9 and TRBJ2-5; D gene ambiguous. Germline V CDR1 and CDR2: SEHNR, FQNEAQ (reference sequence). Trimming left V 1 base short and J 5 bases short, with 14 bases between. The CDR3 runs to 15 residues. CDR3 loop: CASSLGSNRMETQYF. In DNA, the CDR3 is TGTGCCAGCAGCTTAGGTAGTAACCGGATGGAGACCCAGTACTTC. Full variable domain (missing parts from reference TRBV7-9 and TRBJ2-5): DTGVSQNPRHKITKRGQNVTFRCDPISEHNRLYWYRQTLGQGPEFLTYFQNEAQLEKSRLLSDRFSAERPKGSFSTLEIQRTEQGDSAMYLCASSLGSNRMETQYFGPGTRLLVL.

The chain joins TRBV10-2 to TRBJ1-2; a weak D match, TRBD1 (6 bases). The CDR3 totals 16 residues. Germline CDR1 WSHSY, CDR2 SAAADI. With 3 bases removed from V and 4 bases from J, the gap between germline ends came to 18 bases. CDR3 residues: CASSDWRDRRGYGYTF. The CDR3 bases are TGCGCCAGCAGTGATTGGCGCGACAGGAGGGGCTATGGCTACACCTTC.

CDR3 region: CASSSGTSYTDTQYF. As DNA, the CDR3 is TGTGCCAGCAGCTCGGGAACTAGTTACACAGATACGCAGTATTTT. V gene TRBV7-3 combines with J gene TRBJ2-3; D is perhaps TRBD2 (5 bases). Germline lookup yields CDR1 SGHTA and CDR2 FQGTGA. V dropped 4 bases and J dropped 2 bases, with 13 bases sitting between them. The CDR3 is 15 amino acids.

This clone has ten or more counts. The CDR3, as DNA: TGTGCCAGCTCACCGCAGGGGGAGGAACTCACCTTC. Translated, it gives CASSPQGEELTF. The genes are TRBV18 and TRBJ1-2; TRBD1 aligns across 7 bases. The CDR3 contains 12 residues. Germline lookup yields CDR1 KGHSH and CDR2 LQKENI. V was clipped by 3 bases and J by 13 bases; unmatched bases: 8.

V gene TRBV27 combines with J gene TRBJ2-1; 7 nucleotides align to TRBD2. The CDR3 has 14 amino acids. The germline gives CDR1 MNHEY, CDR2 SMNVEV (reference sequence). With V trimmed by 2 bases and J by 5 bases, 3 bases remained unmatched. In DNA, the CDR3 is TGTGCCAGCAGTTTAGGACTAGGTAACAATGAGCAGTTCTTC. Translating gives CASSLGLGNNEQFF.

This clone was observed a handful of times. V usage is TRBV7-2 and J usage is TRBJ2-3; unclear D gene. The V end was cut by 2 bases, the J end by 0 bases, with 6 bases between. In germline, CDR1 is SGHTA, CDR2 FQGNSA. This CDR3 is built from 14 residues. CDR3 DNA: TGTGCCAGCAGCTTACGTATGAGCACAGATACGCAGTATTTT. Its protein is CASSLRMSTDTQYF.

This clone was counted many times. V usage is TRBV19 and J usage is TRBJ2-1; D gene uncertain. The CDR3 contains 14 residues. Trimming left V 9 bases short and J 6 bases short, with 18 bases between. Germline loops: CDR1 LNHDA, CDR2 SQIVND (reference sequence). The CDR3, as DNA: TGTGCCAGCGCTAGTCTAGGTCGCTCCAATGAGCAGTTCTTC. Its protein is CASASLGRSNEQFF.

This clone came up a few times. J is TRBJ2-1 and V is TRBV6-1, with D perhaps being TRBD1 or TRBD2 (7 bases each). Germline values: CDR1 MNHNS, CDR2 SASEGT. V lost 7 bases to trimming and J lost 9 bases, with 13 bases between them. The CDR3 sequence is 12 residues long. CDR3 bases: TGTGCCAGCAAGGGAGGGGGCGGTGAGCAGTTCTTC. This sequence encodes CASKGGGGEQFF.

This chain joins TRBV7-3 and TRBJ2-5, with TRBD2 matching over 11 bases. Germline V gene sequence: CDR1 SGHTA, CDR2 FQGTGA. V lost 2 bases and J lost 4; bases outside the gene matches: 15. This CDR3 has 19 amino acids. The CDR3 spells CASSLSGGTSGSRRETQYF. CDR3 in DNA: TGTGCCAGCAGCTTATCAGGAGGGACTAGCGGATCCAGGAGAGAGACCCAGTACTTC.

This clone was detected only a few times. This chain joins TRBV9 and TRBJ2-3; the D gene is possibly TRBD1 (6 bases). CDR1 and CDR2 (germline): SGDLS, YYNGEE. This CDR3 has 13 amino acids. V lost 0 bases and J lost 4, with 6 bases in between. CDR3 loop: CASSVEGADTQYF. Written as DNA, the CDR3 is TGTGCCAGCAGCGTAGAGGGGGCAGATACGCAGTATTTT. Full variable domain (missing parts from reference TRBV9 and TRBJ2-3): DSGVTQTPKHLITATGQRVTLRCSPRSGDLSVYWYQQSLDQGLQFLIQYYNGEERAKGNILERFSAQQFPDLHSELNLSSLELGDSALYFCASSVEGADTQYFGPGTRLTVL.

Worth noting for this clone: This clone may be a read error of a much larger clone one base away. Other nucleotide sequences from this sample produce the same CDR3. V is TRBV4-3 and J is TRBJ2-7; 9 bases are shared with TRBD1. Looked up from germline, CDR1 is LGHNA and CDR2 is YSLEER. V was pared by 4 bases and J by 5 bases, with 6 bases of the junction left unmatched. The CDR3 totals 14 residues. CDR3 DNA sequence: TGCGCCAGCAGCCCCACAGGGGGCCGAAACGAGCAGTACTTC. It translates to CASSPTGGRNEQYF.

This chain joins TRBV28 and TRBJ2-5, with D uncertain. The length of the CDR3 is 14 residues. V shed 3 bases and J shed 7 bases, with 15 bases lying between them. Germline CDR1 MDHEN, CDR2 SYDVKM. CDR3 bases: TGTGCCAGCAGTTTGTCCGCCCTTCGGTGGACCCAGTACTTC. The encoded protein is CASSLSALRWTQYF.

In its sample, this clone was seen a few times. CDR3 protein: CATEEGGSSADTQYF. The CDR3 DNA reads as TGTGCCACCGAAGAAGGAGGGAGCAGCGCAGATACGCAGTATTTT. V and J are TRBV21-1 and TRBJ2-3; TRBD2, the table's D call, was not compared with the DNA. TRBV21-1 is termed a pseudogene. This CDR3 has 15 amino acids.

This clone has more than one count but fewer than ten. The V call is TRBV6-5, the J call TRBJ2-7; D unclear. Trimming stripped 6 bases from V and 6 bases from J, with 15 bases between. This CDR3 spans 13 amino acids. Per germline, CDR1 MNHEY and CDR2 SVGAGI. CDR3 sequence: CASSPFVRSEQYF. DNA for the CDR3: TGTGCCAGCAGCCCATTCGTGCGTTCCGAGCAGTACTTC.

This clone was counted at least ten times. The rearrangement joins TRBV7-2 to TRBJ1-4, with 8 nucleotides matching TRBD1. V lost 5 bases and J lost 6; bases outside the gene matches: 5. Germline CDR1 SGHTA, CDR2 FQGNSA. The CDR3 loop spans 14 amino acids. CDR3 amino acids: CASSRRGRDEKLFF. Here the CDR3 DNA reads TGTGCCAGCAGCCGCAGGGGGCGGGATGAAAAACTGTTTTTT.